The TCR beta chain under discussion was sequenced for a study of cytomegalovirus exposure and HLA in healthy donors. Findings and limits, study-wide: 164 TCR beta chains were listed as cytomegalovirus-associated. First-cohort TCR clusters tended to co-occur in the roughly 120 validation repertoires, a later analysis found. Reportedly, cytomegalovirus status was diagnosed with high sensitivity and specificity. A few chains linked to CMV were shown in vitro to be specific for CMV antigens.

The assay was immunoSEQ multiplex PCR, and TCRdb's table has in-frame clones only and misses some. The sample consists of 150,000 or so clones, nearly 90% of them appearing once. This clone was detected only a few times. The antigen remains undetermined. This clonotype originated in a woman under 30 in good health and CMV-seropositive. Sequences were obtained from PBMCs.

CDR3 in DNA: TGTGCCAGCAGCATACGGGACAGCGGGGAAAAACTGTTTTTT. Translated: CASSIRDSGEKLFF. The chain joins TRBV21-1 to TRBJ1-4; the table's TRBD1 call for D was not verified on the DNA. TRBV21-1 is a recognized pseudogene. This CDR3 is 14 amino acids long.